This T cell receptor beta chain was captured by sequencing in a study of graft-versus-host responses after intestinal transplantation. Generated by immunoSEQ multiplex PCR, the TCRdb table keeps only in-frame clones and is missing some. The table records roughly 100,000 clones, roughly 87% of them present only once. The CDR3 contains 15 residues. V gave up 6 bases and J gave up 2 bases; unmatched junction bases: 9. In germline, CDR1 is LNHDA, CDR2 SQIVND (reference sequence). Of note for this clone: Its target is unknown.

The gene calls are TRBV19 and TRBJ2-7; 8 nucleotides line up with TRBD1. This TCR derives from a human donor who received an intestinal transplant. This specimen consisted of unstimulated CD4+ T cells sorted from spleen or lymph node cells, obtained before intestinal transplant. The CDR3 region is CASSRTGQATYEQYF. DNA of the CDR3: TGTGCCAGTAGCCGAACGGGACAGGCCACCTACGAGCAGTACTTC.